Below, 27 T cell receptor beta chains from the same sample are listed, as sequenced in a study of blood T cells in healthy people across ages. Next came a second PCR, run for about 7 to 12 cycles, which used a sample-barcoded 5' primer along with a J-beta primer mix. TCRdb independently ran MiXCR on the 5' RACE reads; one entry per CDR3 protein. This table has 1.5 million to 2 million distinct CDR3 sequences, under 30% appearing once. The sequencing sample was made of blood. The receptors come from a woman aged 25 to 45 in good health.

This sequence joins TRBV29-1 and TRBJ2-1; D possibly matches TRBD1 or TRBD2 (5 bases each). The CDR3 has 14 residues. Looked up from germline, CDR1 is SQVTM and CDR2 is ANQGSEA. V lost 6 bases and J lost 10, with 22 bases in between. CDR3 loop: CSVRDLYFGHEQFF. The CDR3 DNA follows: TGCAGCGTGAGGGACCTCTACTTTGGTCACGAGCAGTTCTTC.

Only a few counts were recorded for this clonotype. The J gene is TRBJ2-4, the V gene TRBV20-1; no clear D. The V gene's germline CDR1 is DFQATT and CDR2 SNEGSKA (reference sequence). The germline V and J ends were trimmed by 2 bases and 0 bases, with 8 bases remaining between them. The CDR3 is 14 amino acids. In DNA, the CDR3 is TGCAGTGCTAGATCGTTGGTAGCCAAAAACATTCAGTACTTC. Amino acids: CSARSLVAKNIQYF.

The CDR3 bases are TGTGCCAGCAGCTCTGGCCCTCAGGGGGTGAATCAGCCCCAGCATTTT. Translated, it gives CASSSGPQGVNQPQHF. The chain employs TRBV7-6 and TRBJ1-5; 7 nucleotides agree with TRBD1. The trim removed 4 bases at V and 4 bases at J, leaving 10 bases unmatched. The CDR3 loop spans 16 amino acids. Germline V lookup: CDR1 SGHVS, CDR2 FNYEAQ.

The gene calls are TRBV29-1 and TRBJ1-1, with D unresolved. This CDR3 spans 12 amino acids. V dropped 0 bases and J dropped 4 bases, with 6 bases sitting between them. CDR1 SQVTM and CDR2 ANQGSEA come from the germline V gene. As DNA, the CDR3 is TGCAGCGTTGAAGATCCGGGCACTGAAGCTTTCTTT. It is translated as CSVEDPGTEAFF.

Turning to this clonotype: This could be a read error, since a much larger clone is one nucleotide away. The V gene is TRBV20-1, the J gene TRBJ2-5; 8 positions agree with TRBD2. The J call is doubtful: the DNA matches TRBJ2-7 better. This CDR3 region has 12 residues. Germline CDR1 DFQATT, CDR2 SNEGSKA (reference sequence). CDR3 region: CRASVAGYEQYF. DNA of the CDR3: TGCAGGGCTAGTGTAGCGGGGTACGAGCAGTACTTC.

The chain has TRBV2 and TRBJ2-7; no firm D call. The CDR3 is made up of 14 amino acids. The V end was cut by 7 bases, the J end by 0 bases, with 13 bases between. Germline CDR1 and CDR2: SNHLY and FYNNEI. The CDR3 DNA reads as TGTGCCAGCAAAATGGAAGTTAGCTCCTACGAGCAGTACTTC. It codes for CASKMEVSSYEQYF.

J is TRBJ2-1 and V is TRBV5-5; 9 bases match TRBD2. V trimming: 1 base; J trimming: 6 bases; junction bases outside the gene matches: 5. The CDR3 loop spans 15 amino acids. Germline V CDR1 and CDR2: SGHKS, YYEKEE (reference sequence). In DNA, the CDR3 is TGTGCCAGCAGCTTGTTGGCTAGCGGGGTCAATGAGCAGTTCTTC. Amino acid sequence: CASSLLASGVNEQFF.

Points on this clonotype: A read error may explain this, as a much larger clone is one base away. This sequence joins TRBV5-1 and TRBJ2-7, with D perhaps TRBD2 (7 bases). Germline V gives CDR1 SGHRS, CDR2 YFSETQ. The CDR3 covers 15 residues. CDR3 sequence (DNA): TGCACCAGCAGCTGGGGGGGAACAGGGAACTACGAGCAGTACTTC. Protein product: CTSSWGGTGNYEQYF.

This clonotype was observed a few times. The V and J genes are TRBV5-1 and TRBJ1-5; D is undetermined. This CDR3 has 14 residues. The germline V gene encodes CDR1 SGHRS and CDR2 YFSETQ. Trimming cost V 0 bases and J 4 bases, with 8 bases left between them. The CDR3 reads CASSLGEENQPQHF. CDR3 DNA: TGCGCCAGCAGCTTGGGGGAGGAGAATCAGCCCCAGCATTTT.

This clonotype was seen more than once but under ten times. The rearrangement uses TRBV20-1 and TRBJ2-1; tentative D call: TRBD2 (7 bases). Deletions cut 7 bases from V and 8 bases from J, with 15 bases between. The CDR3 contains 12 residues. The V gene's germline CDR1 is DFQATT and CDR2 SNEGSKA (reference sequence). CDR3 nucleotide sequence: TGCAGTGGGGGGGGGGCTAACGATGAGCAGTTCTTC. Protein product: CSGGGANDEQFF.

The rearrangement uses TRBV15 and TRBJ2-7, with TRBD1 matching 10 bases. The DNA end is more similar to TRBJ2-5, so the J call may be wrong. Germline V gives CDR1 LNHNV, CDR2 YYDKDF (reference sequence). The CDR3 covers 15 residues. CDR3 nucleotides: TGTGCCACCAGCCCCGGACAGGGGGTGAGTGAGACCCAGTACTTC. Its translation: CATSPGQGVSETQYF.

The chain has TRBV20-1 and TRBJ2-7; 9 nucleotides match TRBD2. The CDR3 has 15 residues. Per germline, CDR1 DFQATT and CDR2 SNEGSKA (reference sequence). Trimming removed 2 bases from V and 7 bases from J; junction bases left unmatched: 12. CDR3 DNA sequence: TGCAGTGCTAGACTCAGCGGGGGGCGCCACAATGAGCAGTACTTC. Encoded protein: CSARLSGGRHNEQYF.

The CDR3 loop is CASSLLPGQGIDTQYF. Here the CDR3 DNA reads TGTGCCAGCAGTTTGTTACCGGGACAGGGAATAGATACGCAGTATTTT. J is TRBJ2-3 and V is TRBV28; 9 bases map to TRBD1. The CDR3 consists of 16 residues. Germline assignment: CDR1 MDHEN and CDR2 SYDVKM. Germline trimming cut 3 bases from V and 5 bases from J; bases unmatched to any gene: 9. The variable domain in full, with the rest retrieved from reference TRBV28 and TRBJ2-3, is DVKVTQSSRYLVKRTGEKVFLECVQDMDHENMFWYRQDPGLGLRLIYFSYDVKMKEKGDIPEGYSVSREKKERFSLILESASTNQTSMYLCASSLLPGQGIDTQYFGPGTRLTVL.

This chain links TRBV20-1 with TRBJ2-3; 12 bases are a match to TRBD2. The CDR3 contains 16 residues. Germline CDR1 is DFQATT and CDR2 is SNEGSKA (reference sequence). V was pared by 6 bases and J by 4 bases, with 11 bases of the junction left unmatched. CDR3 in DNA: TGCAGTGCCAGACTAGCGGGAGCCCGCCTGTCAGATACGCAGTATTTT. It encodes CSARLAGARLSDTQYF.

This chain joins TRBV19 and TRBJ1-2, with 8 nucleotides matching TRBD1. The CDR3 runs to 16 residues. The germline V gene has CDR1 LNHDA and CDR2 SQIVND (reference sequence). Germline trimming cut 4 bases from V and 4 bases from J; bases unmatched to any gene: 11. This chain's CDR3 is CASSTLRTGLGYGYTF. The CDR3 DNA reads as TGTGCCAGTAGTACCCTCCGGACAGGGCTGGGCTATGGCTACACCTTC.

This clonotype was found a few times. An end of the junction differs from the germline gene, which may be a read error. This rearrangement joins TRBV6-5 to TRBJ1-1; D uncertain. This CDR3 has 12 residues. Germline V gene data show CDR1 as MNHEY and CDR2 as SVGAGI. Here the CDR3 reads CTSSYQNTEAFF. Here the CDR3 DNA reads TGTACCAGCAGTTACCAGAACACTGAAGCTTTCTTT.

CDR3: CASRYGTRFKQYF. The CDR3 coding sequence is TGTGCCAGCAGGTACGGGACACGCTTTAAGCAGTACTTC. The V call is TRBV27, the J call TRBJ2-7, with D perhaps matching TRBD1 (6 bases). The CDR3 consists of 13 residues. V lost 6 bases and J 8 bases, leaving 17 bases between the germline ends. CDR1 is MNHEY, CDR2 SMNVEV, per germline (reference sequence).

The CDR3 region is CASSRGILEVSLEYGYTF. As DNA, the CDR3 is TGTGCCAGCAGTAGGGGTATCCTAGAGGTTTCCCTAGAATATGGCTACACCTTC. The rearrangement joins TRBV12-3 or TRBV12-4 to TRBJ1-2; the D gene is possibly TRBD1 (5 bases). The CDR3 runs 18 residues. The V end was cut by 5 bases, the J end by 5 bases, with 27 bases between.

The CDR3 coding sequence is TGTGCCAGCAGCTTAGATCGCAGGGCAGATGGCTACACCTTC. As protein: CASSLDRRADGYTF. The V call is TRBV11-2, the J call TRBJ1-2; TRBD1 is a possible D gene (5 bases). CDR3 size: 14 residues. Trimming cost V 0 bases and J 6 bases, with 11 bases left between them. Germline CDR1 reads SGHAT; CDR2 reads FQNNGV.

V gene TRBV20-1 combines with J gene TRBJ2-1; D unresolved. V was trimmed by 1 base and J by 3 bases, leaving 7 bases between them. Germline V lookup: CDR1 DFQATT, CDR2 SNEGSKA (reference sequence). This CDR3 spans 13 amino acids. CDR3: CSARGANYNEQFF. In nucleotides, the CDR3 is TGCAGTGCTAGAGGTGCTAACTACAATGAGCAGTTCTTC.

The chain combines TRBV3-1 with TRBJ1-1; a weak D match, TRBD1 (6 bases). The CDR3 is 12 residues long. CDR1 and CDR2 from the germline V gene are LGHDT and YNNKEL (reference sequence). The V end lost 4 bases, the J end lost 10 bases, and 13 bases lay between the germline ends. CDR3 residues: CASSLGGRGAFF. The CDR3 DNA follows: TGTGCCAGCAGCCTGGGGGGGCGCGGAGCTTTCTTT.

This clonotype has at least ten counts. This rearrangement joins TRBV10-1 to TRBJ1-2; D remains ambiguous. The CDR3 totals 12 residues. Trimming pared 7 bases from V and 3 bases from J, leaving 9 bases between. Germline assignment: CDR1 WNHNN and CDR2 SYGVQD (reference sequence). CDR3 sequence reads: CASIGPYYGYTF. DNA of the CDR3: TGCGCCAGCATAGGGCCTTACTATGGCTACACCTTC.

V usage is TRBV11-2 and J usage is TRBJ2-1; D may be TRBD2 (5 bases). V lost 1 base to trimming and J lost 10 bases, with 17 bases between them. The CDR3 covers 15 residues. Germline CDR1 SGHAT, CDR2 FQNNGV. The DNA of the CDR3 is TGTGCCAGCAGCTTAGTAGCGCGGGCCGCAGGAGAGCAGTTCTTC. The encoded protein is CASSLVARAAGEQFF.

The gene calls are TRBV7-2 and TRBJ2-5; D unclear. V shed 5 bases and J shed 4 bases, with 11 bases lying between them. This CDR3 comprises 13 residues. Germline V lookup: CDR1 SGHTA, CDR2 FQGNSA. The CDR3 DNA is TGTGCCAGCAGCCTGACGTTCGGAGAGACCCAGTACTTC. It codes for CASSLTFGETQYF.

This sequence joins TRBV28 and TRBJ2-6; tentatively, D is TRBD2 (5 bases). CDR1 is MDHEN, CDR2 SYDVKM, per germline. The V end lost 7 bases, the J end lost 4 bases, and 8 bases lay between the germline ends. The CDR3 is made up of 13 amino acids. The CDR3 DNA follows: TGTGCCAGCATCCCTAGCGGGGCCAACGTCCTGACTTTC. Translating it yields CASIPSGANVLTF.

The chain carries TRBV12-3 or TRBV12-4 and TRBJ2-3; 14 positions agree with TRBD2. CDR3 length: 17 amino acids. The V and J ends lost 5 bases and 2 bases, in that order; junction bases with no gene match: 6. CDR3 in DNA: TGTGCCAGCAGTCCCGGGACTAGCGGGAGTTTCACAGATACGCAGTATTTT. Protein: CASSPGTSGSFTDTQYF.

This clonotype was seen at least ten times. The chain recombines TRBV12-3 or TRBV12-4 with TRBJ1-2; D perhaps matches TRBD1 (6 bases). The CDR3 has 13 residues. V was cut by 6 bases and J by 4 bases, with 12 bases left in between. In DNA, the CDR3 is TGTGCCAGCAGGGGCACAGGGATCTATGGCTACACCTTC. Its translation is CASRGTGIYGYTF.